This TCR beta chain originates from a study of blood T cell repertoires in COVID-19. About the research overall: The United States, Italy and Spain were the sources of the acute and convalescent COVID-19 samples. The analysed material was cDNA or gDNA that came from T cells, B-cell-depleted T cells, or PBMCs.

This clone has just one count. Original analysis: Amplification of reference gene primers was used by the study to estimate nucleated cell counts. Assay used: immunoSEQ multiplex PCR; TCRdb lists only in-frame clones, some missing. Clone size and the V and J calls come from that table; the DNA yielded D and trimming. The sample contains over 150,000 clones, roughly 83% of which appear only once. J gave up 2 bases and V 6 bases, and 9 bases lay outside the gene matches. In germline, CDR1 is MGHDK, CDR2 SYGVNS. There are 16 residues in the CDR3. The sequenced sample was peripheral blood. The origin of this receptor is a woman of 80 years or more with active or convalescent COVID-19. The J gene is TRBJ2-2, the V gene TRBV25-1, with TRBD1 identical over 7 bases. The CDR3 sequence: CASRLMGDRNTGELFF. For the CDR3, the DNA is TGTGCCAGCAGGTTGATGGGGGACAGAAACACCGGGGAGCTGTTTTTT.